Listed below are T cell receptor beta chains from one sample, sequenced in a study of control samples from healthy donors and cancer patients. Profiling relied on immunoSEQ multiplex PCR, and the TCRdb table lists in-frame clones only, not all of them. This sample has 100,000 or so clones; more than 85% occur once, and the top ten carry about a sixth. Source material: blood. These receptors came from a woman aged 50 to 60 in good health. Both conserved end residues are part of each CDR3. The order of the fields is J gene, V gene, D gene, clone size, CDR3 protein, CDR3 DNA. A D gene is named only where the DNA matches it firmly. Only some rows state a clone size, as once, few, many or a class for expanded clones.

TRBJ2-3 | TRBV7-6 | . | . | CASSLDQVWDTQYF | TGTGCCAGCAGCTTAGACCAGGTGTGGGATACGCAGTATTTT
TRBJ1-4 | TRBV7-9 | TRBD1 | . | CASSHHDRVEGEKLFF | TGTGCCAGCAGCCACCACGACAGGGTGGAGGGGGAAAAACTGTTTTTT
TRBJ1-6 | TRBV3-1/TRBV3-2 | . | . | CASSQLGGEILHSPLHF | TGTGCCAGCAGCCAATTGGGAGGGGAGATTTTACACTCACCCCTCCACTTT
TRBJ1-2 | TRBV28 | TRBD1 | . | CASSSTGFGYTF | TGTGCCAGCAGTTCGACAGGGTTTGGCTACACCTTC
TRBJ2-1 | TRBV6-5 | TRBD2 | . | CASRSLAGIYNEQFF | TGTGCCAGCAGGAGTCTAGCGGGTATTTACAATGAGCAGTTCTTC
TRBJ1-1 | TRBV10-1 | TRBD1 | . | CASTSRDRPKGAEAFF | TGCGCCAGCACCTCCCGGGACAGGCCAAAGGGCGCTGAAGCTTTCTTT
TRBJ2-3 | TRBV3-1/TRBV3-2 | . | . | CASSQDGRAADTQYF | TGTGCCAGCAGCCAAGATGGCAGGGCGGCAGATACGCAGTATTTT
TRBJ1-3 | TRBV9 | . | . | CASSVARGSSGNTIYF | TGTGCCAGCAGCGTAGCCCGGGGCTCCTCTGGAAACACCATATATTTT
TRBJ2-3 | TRBV5-8 | TRBD2 | . | CASIPGLAGFSTDTQYF | TGTGCCAGCATCCCGGGACTAGCGGGTTTCAGCACAGATACGCAGTATTTT
TRBJ2-1 | TRBV6-1 | TRBD2 | . | CASSEGDIPGLAVNEQFF | TGTGCCAGCAGTGAGGGGGATATTCCGGGACTAGCGGTGAATGAGCAGTTCTTC
TRBJ2-1 | TRBV29-1 | . | once | CSVLDSNEQFF | TGCAGCGTTCTTGACAGCAATGAGCAGTTCTTC
TRBJ2-7 | TRBV7-9 | TRBD2 | . | CASTSGGGAYFYEQYF | TGTGCCAGCACCTCTGGGGGGGGAGCATATTTCTACGAGCAGTACTTC
TRBJ1-1 | TRBV7-9 | TRBD1 | . | CASRDTGDTEAFF | TGTGCCAGCAGGGATACAGGGGACACTGAAGCTTTCTTT
TRBJ2-5 | TRBV30 | . | . | CAWSPTQEYQETQYF | TGTGCCTGGAGTCCAACACAGGAGTACCAAGAGACCCAGTACTTC
TRBJ1-2 | TRBV15 | . | . | CATSRALGVGYGYTF | TGTGCCACCAGCAGGGCACTAGGGGTCGGCTATGGCTACACCTTC
TRBJ1-5 | TRBV30 | . | once | CAWSGGFGNQPQHF | TGTGCCTGGAGTGGAGGGTTCGGCAATCAGCCCCAGCATTTT
TRBJ2-1 | TRBV9 | TRBD2 | . | CASSVVGSGIWNEQFF | TGTGCCAGCAGCGTAGTAGGTAGCGGGATTTGGAATGAGCAGTTCTTC
TRBJ1-1 | TRBV18 | TRBD1 | . | CASSPQTGRTEAFF | TGTGCCAGCTCACCACAGACAGGGAGGACTGAAGCTTTCTTT
TRBJ1-2 | TRBV3-1/TRBV3-2 | . | . | CASSQETRPNYGYTF | TGTGCCAGCAGCCAAGAGACCAGGCCGAACTATGGCTACACCTTC
TRBJ1-2 | TRBV23-1 | . | . | CASSQLSQIARGGLYGYTF | TGCGCCAGCAGTCAACTCTCGCAAATAGCACGGGGGGGGCTCTATGGCTACACCTTC
TRBJ2-4 | TRBV9 | . | . | CASSRDVFQNIQYF | TGTGCCAGCAGTCGGGACGTTTTCCAAAACATTCAGTACTTC
TRBJ1-6 | TRBV3-1/TRBV3-2 | TRBD1 | . | CASSHGQGSSPLHF | TGTGCCAGCAGCCACGGACAGGGCAGTTCACCCCTCCACTTT
TRBJ2-1 | TRBV24-1 | . | . | CATSDLGLQRSYNEQFF | TGTGCCACCAGTGATTTGGGTCTCCAACGATCGTACAATGAGCAGTTCTTC
TRBJ1-1 | TRBV11-1 | . | . | CASSLFVAPTEAFF | TGTGCCAGCAGCTTATTCGTTGCACCCACTGAAGCTTTCTTT
TRBJ2-1 | TRBV24-1 | . | . | CATSDHDTTQQFF | TGTGCCACCAGTGACCACGACACCACTCAGCAGTTCTTC
TRBJ2-1 | TRBV7-2 | TRBD2 | . | CASRNKLAAYNEQFF | TGTGCCAGCAGGAATAAACTAGCGGCCTACAATGAGCAGTTCTTC
TRBJ1-1 | TRBV19 | . | once | CASIPQGRLNTEAFF | TGTGCCAGTATCCCCCAAGGACGGTTGAACACTGAAGCTTTCTTT
TRBJ2-1 | TRBV15 | TRBD2 | . | CATSRLESGGWYNEQFF | TGTGCCACCAGCAGACTTGAGAGCGGGGGGTGGTACAATGAGCAGTTCTTC
TRBJ2-5 | TRBV18 | . | . | CASSRGASGEETQYF | TGTGCCAGCTCACGTGGGGCGTCGGGGGAAGAGACCCAGTACTTC
TRBJ2-3 | TRBV7-3 | . | . | CASSPTADTQYF | TGTGCCAGCAGCCCGACAGCAGATACGCAGTATTTT
TRBJ1-1 | TRBV27 | . | once | CATAREGSTEAFF | TGTGCCACCGCCAGGGAGGGGAGCACTGAAGCTTTCTTT
TRBJ1-4 | TRBV7-2 | . | . | CASSLLGRGNEKLFF | TGTGCCAGCAGCTTGTTAGGCAGGGGTAATGAAAAACTGTTTTTT
TRBJ1-2 | TRBV7-2 | . | . | CASTSGSLNGYTF | TGTGCCAGCACTTCAGGGTCCCTGAACGGCTACACCTTC
TRBJ1-3 | TRBV4-3 | . | . | CASSQGRQGPGNTIYF | TGCGCCAGCAGCCAAGGGAGGCAGGGGCCTGGAAACACCATATATTTT
TRBJ1-5 | TRBV2 | TRBD1 | . | CASSVRGQGNQPQHF | TGTGCCAGCAGTGTTAGGGGGCAAGGCAATCAGCCCCAGCATTTT
TRBJ1-1 | TRBV6-5 | TRBD1 | . | CASSYSNRGRDEAFF | TGTGCCAGCAGTTACTCGAACAGGGGGCGGGATGAAGCTTTCTTT
TRBJ2-4 | TRBV4-1 | TRBD1 | . | CASSPPGQGNIQYF | TGCGCCAGCAGCCCCCCGGGACAGGGTAACATTCAGTACTTC
TRBJ1-5 | TRBV19 | . | . | CASSIAPGGLQHF | TGTGCCAGTAGTATAGCCCCTGGGGGTCTCCAGCATTTT
TRBJ1-1 | TRBV5-6 | . | . | CASSRAGRGTEAFF | TGTGCCAGCAGCCGGGCGGGAAGAGGCACTGAAGCTTTCTTT
TRBJ1-5 | TRBV7-9 | TRBD1 | . | CASSSQTGPVLGPQHF | TGTGCCAGCAGCTCACAGACAGGGCCCGTGTTGGGGCCCCAGCATTTT